The 32 T cell receptor beta chains reported below all come from one sample, sequenced in a study of T cell therapy after organ transplantation. The data were produced by immunoSEQ multiplex PCR, yet TCRdb's version contains in-frame clones alone and is incomplete. The table includes over 20,000 clones, about four fifths detected once. No cognate antigen is known for these TCRs. Time point in this sample: 20-29 weeks after completion of therapy. Sequencing was performed on CD8+ T cells from blood, taken after autologous CMV-specific T cell therapy. The receptors come from a human patient who had received a solid organ transplant and had CMV disease. The graft donor may have given rise to some T cells.

This clone was seen only a few times. The gene calls are TRBV7-3 and TRBJ2-1; 14 positions match TRBD2. The length of the CDR3 is 17 residues. Unmatched junction bases numbered 3, after V lost 1 base and J lost 4 bases. The germline V gene has CDR1 SGHTA and CDR2 FQGTGA. The CDR3 spells CASSLRGLAGGYNEQFF. The CDR3 DNA follows: TGTGCCAGCAGCTTAAGAGGACTAGCGGGAGGATACAATGAGCAGTTCTTC.

The chain joins TRBV19 to TRBJ1-2; 7 bases are shared with TRBD1. The CDR3 spans 13 residues. CDR1 LNHDA and CDR2 SQIVND come from the germline V gene (reference sequence). V shed 6 bases, J shed 6 bases, and the junction held 7 bases outside the gene matches. The DNA for the CDR3 is TGTGCCAGTAGCGAGGGGGCGGGTGATGGCTACACCTTC. Translated: CASSEGAGDGYTF.

J is TRBJ1-2 and V is TRBV27, with no clear D. Between the trimmed V and J ends, which lost 0 bases and 4 bases, there was a span of 21 bases. The CDR3 covers 18 residues. Germline V gene data show CDR1 as MNHEY and CDR2 as SMNVEV (reference sequence). CDR3 loop: CASSLSLSSGSPIYGYTF. As DNA, the CDR3 is TGTGCCAGCAGTTTATCTCTAAGTAGCGGCTCGCCTATCTATGGCTACACCTTC.

The V and J genes are TRBV4-3 and TRBJ2-3; TRBD2 matches 8 bases. Germline CDR1 reads LGHNA; CDR2 reads YSLEER. The trim removed 3 bases at V and 3 bases at J, leaving 5 bases unmatched. The CDR3 consists of 15 residues. The CDR3 spells CASSHRLALTDTQYF. DNA for the CDR3: TGCGCCAGCAGCCACCGACTAGCGCTAACAGATACGCAGTATTTT.

This clone came up a few times. The chain uses TRBV4-2 and TRBJ2-1; TRBD2 aligns across 8 bases. Trimming cost V 0 bases and J 8 bases; bases outside gene matches: 9. The CDR3 is 16 amino acids. Germline-derived CDR1 and CDR2 are LGHNA and YNFKEQ. Written as DNA, the CDR3 is TGTGCCAGCAGCCAAGATCTAAGCGGGGGAGGCGATGAGCAGTTCTTC. Its protein is CASSQDLSGGGDEQFF.

This sequence joins TRBV4-1 and TRBJ2-2; 8 bases match TRBD2. This CDR3 spans 14 amino acids. Trimming at V came to 6 bases and at J to 1 base, leaving 1 base not matched to a gene. Germline V lookup: CDR1 MGHRA, CDR2 YSYEKL. The CDR3 nucleotides read TGCGCCAGCAGTCTAGCGGGGAACACCGGGGAGCTGTTTTTT. It is translated as CASSLAGNTGELFF.

This rearrangement joins TRBV28 to TRBJ2-3, with D perhaps given as TRBD1 or TRBD2 (6 bases each). The germline V gene has CDR1 MDHEN and CDR2 SYDVKM. Trimming pared 2 bases from V and 0 bases from J, leaving 15 bases between. This CDR3 region has 17 residues. The CDR3 DNA reads TGTGCCAGCAGTTTAGGTGACGGGGGCCCTAGCACAGATACGCAGTATTTT. This sequence encodes CASSLGDGGPSTDTQYF. Combining the CDR3 with reference TRBV28 and TRBJ2-3 gives the whole variable domain DVKVTQSSRYLVKRTGEKVFLECVQDMDHENMFWYRQDPGLGLRLIYFSYDVKMKEKGDIPEGYSVSREKKERFSLILESASTNQTSMYLCASSLGDGGPSTDTQYFGPGTRLTVL.

V usage is TRBV29-1 and J usage is TRBJ2-7; possibly TRBD1 or TRBD2 for D (5 bases each). The CDR3 runs 13 residues. Germline CDR1 and CDR2: SQVTM and ANQGSEA. V lost 4 bases and J lost 2, with 12 bases in between. The CDR3 nucleotides read TGCAGCGTTGGAACCGGGACCACCTACGAGCAGTACTTC. Translation: CSVGTGTTYEQYF.

The chain employs TRBV6-4 and TRBJ2-1; the D gene is possibly TRBD2 (6 bases). Looked up from germline, CDR1 is MRHNA and CDR2 is SNTAGT. There are 15 residues in the CDR3. V lost 5 bases and J lost 3, with 14 bases in between. The CDR3 region has the DNA TGTGCCAGCAGTCAGACGGGAGATAACTACAATGAGCAGTTCTTC. Residues: CASSQTGDNYNEQFF.

This sequence joins TRBV28 and TRBJ2-7; the match to TRBD2 covers 10 bases. Germline CDR1 and CDR2: MDHEN and SYDVKM. The CDR3 extends over 17 amino acids. The junction had 9 bases not matched to a gene; V was cut back by 2 bases and J by 2 bases. Here the CDR3 reads CASSLPPSGRSPYEQYF. CDR3 nucleotides: TGTGCCAGCAGTTTACCCCCTAGCGGGAGAAGCCCCTACGAGCAGTACTTC.

This clone has just a few counts. The J gene is TRBJ1-2, the V gene TRBV7-2, with 8 bases matching TRBD1. Germline V gives CDR1 SGHTA, CDR2 FQGNSA. Trimming cost V 1 base and J 3 bases; bases outside gene matches: 7. CDR3 length: 16 amino acids. CDR3 in DNA: TGTGCCAGCAGCTTAGGACGGACAGGGAGAGACTATGGCTACACCTTC. Translated: CASSLGRTGRDYGYTF.

This chain joins TRBV6-4 and TRBJ2-5, with 8 bases aligning to TRBD2. CDR1 is MRHNA, CDR2 SNTAGT, per germline. The CDR3 contains 15 residues. V was clipped by 0 bases and J by 5 bases; unmatched bases: 5. The CDR3 here is CASSDSTSEQETQYF. CDR3 sequence (DNA): TGTGCCAGCAGTGACTCGACTAGCGAGCAGGAGACCCAGTACTTC.

V and J are TRBV11-3 and TRBJ2-3; TRBD1 or TRBD2 may be the D gene (5 bases each). V was shortened by 3 bases and J by 2 bases, with 12 bases between the two germline ends. The CDR3 consists of 15 residues. Germline CDR1 SGHNT, CDR2 YENEEA. The CDR3 bases are TGTGCCAGCAGCTTGAATCCGGGACCCACAGATACGCAGTATTTT. Residues: CASSLNPGPTDTQYF.

The chain carries TRBV9 and TRBJ2-5, with D uncertain. The CDR3 has 10 residues. V lost 7 bases, J lost 3 bases, and 4 bases lay in between. CDR1 SGDLS and CDR2 YYNGEE come from the germline V gene. The CDR3 DNA reads as TGTGCCAGCGGGGAAGAGACCCAGTACTTC. Translating it yields CASGEETQYF.

Only one count was recorded for this clone. The chain joins TRBV10-3 to TRBJ2-7; the D gene is possibly TRBD1 (6 bases). The CDR3 contains 17 residues. V dropped 4 bases and J dropped 0 bases, with 19 bases sitting between them. CDR1 is ENHRY and CDR2 is SYGVKD in the germline V gene. Here the CDR3 reads CAISVRLTGHLSYEQYF. Written as DNA, the CDR3 is TGTGCCATCAGTGTCAGATTAACGGGACACCTCTCCTACGAGCAGTACTTC.

The genes are TRBV19 and TRBJ2-2, with D uncertain. Trimming stripped 1 base from V and 5 bases from J, with 11 bases between. CDR3 length: 15 residues. Germline loops: CDR1 LNHDA, CDR2 SQIVND (reference sequence). DNA of the CDR3: TGTGCCAGTAGTATAGCTGTCTCCGGTACCGGGGAGCTGTTTTTT. This gives the protein CASSIAVSGTGELFF.

This clone came up a few times. J is TRBJ2-3 and V is TRBV4-3, with unresolved D. In germline, CDR1 is LGHNA, CDR2 YSLEER. V was cut by 0 bases and J by 2 bases, with 18 bases left in between. There are 18 residues in the CDR3. The CDR3 is CASSQDSPPQVSTDTQYF. Written as DNA, the CDR3 is TGCGCCAGCAGCCAAGACTCACCCCCCCAAGTATCCACAGATACGCAGTATTTT.

V gene TRBV4-3 combines with J gene TRBJ2-5; D tentatively fits TRBD1 or TRBD2 (5 bases each). V was trimmed by 2 bases and J by 1 base, leaving 11 bases between them. Germline V gene sequence: CDR1 LGHNA, CDR2 YSLEER. The CDR3 covers 15 residues. The CDR3 DNA sequence: TGCGCCAGCAGCCAACGGGACGGCACCCAAGAGACCCAGTACTTC. The encoded protein is CASSQRDGTQETQYF.

The chain recombines TRBV19 with TRBJ1-6, with D perhaps TRBD1 (5 bases). The germline CDR1 and CDR2 sequences are LNHDA and SQIVND (reference sequence). The CDR3 is made up of 18 amino acids. Deletions cut 3 bases from V and 10 bases from J, with 25 bases between. CDR3 in DNA: TGTGCCAGTAGTATTAGGACAAGATGCTGGGCGGGGGTCTCACCCCTCCACTTT. Translation gives CASSIRTRCWAGVSPLHF.

The J gene is TRBJ2-1, the V gene TRBV6-5; 9 bases line up with TRBD2. The CDR3 length is 15 residues. The J segment lost 5 bases and the V segment lost 2 bases, leaving 4 bases of the junction unmatched. Germline assignment: CDR1 MNHEY and CDR2 SVGAGI. The CDR3 region has the DNA TGTGCCAGCAGTTACGGGCGGGAGGGCCACAATGAGCAGTTCTTC. Amino acids: CASSYGREGHNEQFF.

The CDR3 spells CASSSWGQLQETQYF. In DNA form, the CDR3 reads TGTGCCAGCAGCTCATGGGGACAGCTACAAGAGACCCAGTACTTC. The V call is TRBV7-3, the J call TRBJ2-5; 7 bases match TRBD1. Germline V CDR1 and CDR2: SGHTA, FQGTGA. This CDR3 contains 15 residues. V lost 4 bases to trimming and J lost 2 bases; unmatched junction nucleotides: 7.

The chain has TRBV4-2 and TRBJ2-5; TRBD1 is a possible D gene (5 bases). Per germline, CDR1 LGHNA and CDR2 YNFKEQ. The V gene lost 4 bases and the J gene lost 1 base, with 10 bases spanning the gap. The CDR3 sequence is 14 residues long. The DNA of the CDR3 is TGTGCCAGCAGCCTCCTAGACAGCCAAGAGACCCAGTACTTC. As protein: CASSLLDSQETQYF.

The rearrangement uses TRBV28 and TRBJ2-7; D is uncertain. The CDR3 has 13 amino acids. The V end lost 2 bases, the J end lost 4 bases, and 9 bases lay between the germline ends. Germline loops: CDR1 MDHEN, CDR2 SYDVKM. CDR3 protein: CASSLGVLYEQYF. The CDR3 DNA reads as TGTGCCAGCAGTTTAGGGGTCCTATACGAGCAGTACTTC.

V is TRBV11-2 and J is TRBJ1-2, with D possibly being TRBD1 (5 bases). The germline gives CDR1 SGHAT, CDR2 FQNNGV. The V and J ends lost 3 bases and 5 bases respectively, with 19 bases between them. There are 16 residues in the CDR3. CDR3 region: CASSFPTTGRQYGYTF. CDR3 DNA: TGTGCCAGCAGCTTTCCCACAACAGGCCGGCAGTATGGCTACACCTTC.

V usage is TRBV7-2 and J usage is TRBJ2-5, with a tentative D call TRBD2 (6 bases). This CDR3 is 14 amino acids long. V lost 1 base and J lost 5, with 11 bases in between. CDR1 SGHTA and CDR2 FQGNSA come from the germline V gene. The CDR3 loop reads CASSLVGRGETQYF. CDR3 DNA: TGTGCCAGCAGCTTAGTCGGGAGAGGTGAGACCCAGTACTTC.

This chain uses TRBV7-8 with TRBJ2-7; no clear D. V was pared by 3 bases and J by 3 bases, with 12 bases between. Germline values: CDR1 SGHVS, CDR2 FQNEAQ. This CDR3 is built from 14 residues. Here the CDR3 reads CASSLAVKIYEQYF. CDR3 bases: TGTGCCAGCAGCTTGGCGGTAAAAATCTACGAGCAGTACTTC.

The rearrangement uses TRBV5-4 and TRBJ2-3; the D gene is possibly TRBD1 (6 bases). The CDR3 loop spans 17 amino acids. CDR1 is SGHNT, CDR2 YYREEE, per germline (reference sequence). Deletions cut 4 bases from V and 0 bases from J, with 18 bases between. The CDR3 sequence is CASSQPGQPLSTDTQYF. The CDR3 DNA reads as TGTGCCAGCAGCCAGCCGGGACAACCACTTAGCACAGATACGCAGTATTTT. The full variable domain, completed using reference TRBV5-4 and TRBJ2-3, is ETGVTQSPTHLIKTRGQQVTLRCSSQSGHNTVSWYQQALGQGPQFIFQYYREEENGRGNFPPRFSGLQFPNYSSELNVNALELDDSALYLCASSQPGQPLSTDTQYFGPGTRLTVL.

The chain uses TRBV4-2 and TRBJ2-6, with D unresolved. The germline V and J ends were trimmed by 0 bases and 0 bases, with 6 bases remaining between them. The CDR3 contains 16 residues. The germline V gene encodes CDR1 LGHNA and CDR2 YNFKEQ. CDR3 residues: CASSQDTGSGANVLTF. In DNA form, the CDR3 reads TGTGCCAGCAGCCAAGATACGGGCTCTGGGGCCAACGTCCTGACTTTC.

This clone came up many times. The chain recombines TRBV13 with TRBJ2-1; no definite D call. Trimming cost V 4 bases and J 10 bases, with 8 bases left between them. Per the germline V gene, CDR1 is PRHDT and CDR2 is FYEKMQ (reference sequence). The CDR3 consists of 11 residues. The CDR3 DNA is TGTGCCAGCAGCTCACTCGGGGAGCAGTTCTTC. This sequence encodes CASSSLGEQFF. Drawing the rest from reference TRBV13 and TRBJ2-1, the complete variable domain is AAGVIQSPRHLIKEKRETATLKCYPIPRHDTVYWYQQGPGQDPQFLISFYEKMQSDKGSIPDRFSAQQFSDYHSELNMSSLELGDSALYFCASSSLGEQFFGPGTRLTVL.

Concerning this clone: A read error may explain this, as a much larger clone is one base away. The chain employs TRBV4-3 and TRBJ2-5; either TRBD1 or TRBD2 may fit D (6 bases each). V was pared by 1 base and J by 4 bases, with 19 bases between. CDR3 length: 17 residues. Per germline, CDR1 LGHNA and CDR2 YSLEER. For the CDR3, the DNA is TGCGCCAGCAGCCAAGGCGGGGCCGACAGGACCGCAGAGACCCAGTACTTC. Its translation: CASSQGGADRTAETQYF.

This clone was detected only once. The V call is TRBV4-2, the J call TRBJ1-5; D remains unclear. The CDR3 is 13 amino acids. CDR1 and CDR2 (germline): LGHNA, YNFKEQ. Trimming pared 0 bases from V and 7 bases from J, leaving 7 bases between. CDR3 amino acids: CASSQDLGQPQHF. The DNA for the CDR3 is TGTGCCAGCAGCCAAGATCTGGGGCAGCCCCAGCATTTT.

The chain joins TRBV10-1 to TRBJ1-1; 8 positions agree with TRBD1. Germline CDR1 WNHNN, CDR2 SYGVQD (reference sequence). J gave up 5 bases and V 9 bases, and 5 bases lay outside the gene matches. The CDR3 has 12 residues. CDR3 bases: TGCGCCAGACAGGGGGGTGAGACTGAAGCTTTCTTT. Translating gives CARQGGETEAFF.